The TCR beta chain described here comes from a study of OX40 agonist ivuxolimab in advanced cancers. Study-wide background: Two patients with cutaneous melanoma and one with hepatocellular carcinoma, three in total, showed partial responses.

Drawing of blood for sampling happened at baseline, at cycle 4 day 1, and at cycle 7 day 1. Of note for this clone: Its antigen is as yet unknown.

Study results and caveats: Antigen targets of the expanded peripheral T cells went undetermined. Partial responders treated at 0.1-3.0 mg/kg exhibited clonal expansion among the lowest measured.

Profiling relied on immunoSEQ multiplex PCR, and the TCRdb table lists in-frame clones only, not all of them. The table includes approximately 57,000 clones, around 90% detected once. Source: CD4+ or CD8+ T cells sorted from blood, taken in a trial of the OX40 agonist ivuxolimab. This TCR came from an adult with an advanced solid tumor such as melanoma, head and neck, liver or kidney cancer.

The CDR3 reads CAISEAKTGGFDGYTF. As DNA, the CDR3 is TGTGCCATCAGTGAGGCTAAGACAGGGGGTTTTGATGGCTACACCTTC. J is TRBJ1-2 and V is TRBV10-3; 9 bases map to TRBD1. J was trimmed by 6 bases and V by 2 bases; bases with no gene match: 10. The length of the CDR3 is 16 residues. Germline CDR1 reads ENHRY; CDR2 reads SYGVKD.